A single sample is the source of the 16 T cell receptor beta chains below, sequenced in a study of control samples from healthy donors and cancer patients. Sequenced by immunoSEQ multiplex PCR; TCRdb stores in-frame clones only, minus some. This table holds roughly 30,000 clones, roughly 89% found once. Sequenced input: PBMCs. The receptors were gathered from a woman aged 40 to 55 with lung cancer.

This sequence joins TRBV9 and TRBJ2-5; 13 bases line up with TRBD2. V lost 3 bases and J lost 8; bases outside the gene matches: 4. The CDR3 runs 14 residues. Germline-derived CDR1 and CDR2 are SGDLS and YYNGEE. Written as DNA, the CDR3 is TGTGCCAGCAGCGCGGGACTAGCGGGGCCCACCCAGTACTTC. This sequence encodes CASSAGLAGPTQYF.

This clone was counted once. The chain links TRBV19 to TRBJ1-2; 7 bases are shared with TRBD1. This CDR3 is 15 amino acids long. J was trimmed by 7 bases and V by 7 bases; bases with no gene match: 15. Looked up from germline, CDR1 is LNHDA and CDR2 is SQIVND (reference sequence). The CDR3 DNA reads TGTGCCAGTACCATAGGAGGTCTGGGACAGCCTGGCTACACCTTC. This gives the protein CASTIGGLGQPGYTF.

The V call is TRBV12-3 or TRBV12-4, the J call TRBJ1-1; perhaps TRBD1 as D (5 bases). This CDR3 is built from 12 residues. V shed 5 bases and J shed 4 bases, with 8 bases lying between them. This chain's CDR3 is CASSPRGTEAFF. As DNA, the CDR3 is TGTGCCAGCAGTCCAAGGGGCACTGAAGCTTTCTTT.

J is TRBJ1-2 and V is TRBV4-3, with a tentative D call TRBD1 (5 bases). Germline V gene sequence: CDR1 LGHNA, CDR2 YSLEER. The CDR3 has 14 residues. With 0 bases removed from V and 2 bases from J, the gap between germline ends came to 7 bases. The CDR3 sequence is CASSQEGRNYGYTF. DNA for the CDR3: TGCGCCAGCAGCCAAGAGGGGCGGAACTATGGCTACACCTTC.

The chain couples TRBV4-2 to TRBJ2-3, with no clear D. This CDR3 is built from 18 residues. Trimming shortened V by 0 bases and J by 3 bases, and 19 bases separated the two germline ends. CDR1 is LGHNA and CDR2 is YNFKEQ in the germline V gene. In DNA form, the CDR3 reads TGTGCCAGCAGCCAAGAAGGGTCCGCCCCACTTAAAACAGATACGCAGTATTTT. It yields the protein CASSQEGSAPLKTDTQYF.

The chain carries TRBV19 and TRBJ2-3; TRBD2 might be the D (10 bases). V was trimmed by 6 bases and J by 3 bases, leaving 16 bases between them. CDR1 is LNHDA and CDR2 is SQIVND in the germline V gene (reference sequence). This CDR3 is 15 amino acids long. This CDR3 is CASRAGGTGTDTQYF. CDR3 sequence (DNA): TGTGCCAGTAGAGCGGGGGGGACAGGGACAGATACGCAGTATTTT.

This chain uses TRBV6-2 or TRBV6-3 with TRBJ1-5, with D possibly matching TRBD1 (5 bases). Germline V gene sequence: CDR1 MNHEY, CDR2 SVGEGT. The CDR3 runs 15 residues. Trimming pared 4 bases from V and 0 bases from J, leaving 10 bases between. CDR3 region: CASSFLQDSNQPQHF. In nucleotides, the CDR3 is TGTGCCAGCAGTTTCCTACAGGATAGCAATCAGCCCCAGCATTTT.

The rearrangement links TRBV19 to TRBJ2-7; 7 bases match TRBD1. Trimming removed 5 bases from V and 0 bases from J; junction bases left unmatched: 7. The CDR3 runs 15 residues. Per germline, CDR1 LNHDA and CDR2 SQIVND (reference sequence). DNA of the CDR3: TGTGCCAGTAGTTGGGACAGTCAGAGCTCCTACGAGCAGTACTTC. As protein: CASSWDSQSSYEQYF. Combining the CDR3 with reference TRBV19 and TRBJ2-7 gives the whole variable domain DGGITQSPKYLFRKEGQNVTLSCEQNLNHDAMYWYRQDPGQGLRLIYYSQIVNDFQKGDIAEGYSVSREKKESFPLTVTSAQKNPTAFYLCASSWDSQSSYEQYFGPGTRLTVT.

V gene TRBV11-3 combines with J gene TRBJ2-1, with 9 bases that match TRBD2. V lost 5 bases and J lost 9; bases outside the gene matches: 14. The CDR3 sequence is 16 residues long. In germline, CDR1 is SGHNT, CDR2 YENEEA. CDR3 in DNA: TGTGCCAGCAGCCGAGTCGTCGGCGGGGGGGGTACTGAGCAGTTCTTC. The encoded protein is CASSRVVGGGGTEQFF.

The chain couples TRBV5-1 to TRBJ1-5, with a possible D match to TRBD1 (6 bases). The V and J ends lost 0 bases and 1 base respectively, with 8 bases between them. The CDR3 contains 15 residues. The germline gives CDR1 SGHRS, CDR2 YFSETQ. CDR3 in DNA: TGCGCCAGCAGCTTGGAAGGGGGAAGCAATCAGCCCCAGCATTTT. It codes for CASSLEGGSNQPQHF.

This rearrangement joins TRBV19 to TRBJ2-5; D is ambiguous. The ends were cut back, 5 bases at V and 2 bases at J, with 12 bases in the middle. Germline values: CDR1 LNHDA, CDR2 SQIVND (reference sequence). The CDR3 has 14 residues. CDR3 sequence reads: CASSPVQRQETQYF. The CDR3 DNA is TGTGCCAGTAGTCCCGTCCAGCGACAAGAGACCCAGTACTTC.

This clone was counted a single time. V gene TRBV11-3 combines with J gene TRBJ2-3, with 12 bases aligning to TRBD1. Trimming removed 3 bases from V and 2 bases from J; junction bases left unmatched: 6. This CDR3 is built from 17 residues. Germline loops: CDR1 SGHNT, CDR2 YENEEA. The CDR3 sequence: CASSFGGQGAHTDTQYF. The DNA of the CDR3 is TGTGCCAGCAGCTTTGGGGGACAGGGGGCACACACAGATACGCAGTATTTT.

The CDR3 sequence: CASSESPGGRPQHF. For the CDR3, the DNA is TGCGCCAGCAGTGAGAGCCCAGGAGGTAGGCCCCAGCATTTT. This rearrangement joins TRBV10-2 to TRBJ1-5; D ambiguous. The V gene's germline CDR1 is WSHSY and CDR2 SAAADI. CDR3 length: 14 amino acids. V lost 2 bases to trimming and J lost 9 bases, with 14 bases between them.

This sequence joins TRBV2 and TRBJ1-1; D is possibly TRBD1 (6 bases). The CDR3 length is 13 residues. V lost 11 bases, J lost 7 bases, and 20 bases lay in between. Looked up from germline, CDR1 is SNHLY and CDR2 is FYNNEI. The CDR3 reads CAYSTTGHNEAFF. The CDR3, as DNA: TGTGCCTACTCAACTACAGGGCACAATGAAGCTTTCTTT.

J is TRBJ1-1 and V is TRBV11-3; D is ambiguous. The CDR3 runs 16 residues. Germline V gene lookup returns CDR1 SGHNT and CDR2 YENEEA. V was clipped by 5 bases and J by 0 bases, with 16 bases between them. CDR3 loop: CASSPRTRLLNTEAFF. In nucleotides, the CDR3 is TGTGCCAGCAGCCCCCGAACGCGACTCCTGAACACTGAAGCTTTCTTT.

The chain recombines TRBV9 with TRBJ1-1; 8 nucleotides align to TRBD1. Germline V lookup: CDR1 SGDLS, CDR2 YYNGEE. CDR3 length equals 16 residues. J was trimmed by 0 bases and V by 4 bases; bases with no gene match: 8. DNA of the CDR3: TGTGCCAGCAGCCTTTCAGGGGGCGAAGTGAACACTGAAGCTTTCTTT. It yields the protein CASSLSGGEVNTEAFF.